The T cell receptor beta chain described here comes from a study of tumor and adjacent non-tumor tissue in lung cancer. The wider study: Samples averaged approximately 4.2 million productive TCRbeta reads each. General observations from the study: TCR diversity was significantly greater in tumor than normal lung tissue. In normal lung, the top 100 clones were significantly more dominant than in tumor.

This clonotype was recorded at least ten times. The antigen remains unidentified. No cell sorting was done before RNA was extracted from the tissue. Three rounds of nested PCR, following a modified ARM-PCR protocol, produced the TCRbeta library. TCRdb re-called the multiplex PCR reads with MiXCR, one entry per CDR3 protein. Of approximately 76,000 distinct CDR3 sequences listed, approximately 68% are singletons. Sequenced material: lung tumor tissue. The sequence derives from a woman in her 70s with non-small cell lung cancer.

The CDR3 loop is CASSLAGEDNEQFF. The CDR3 bases are TGTGCCAGCAGTTTAGCGGGAGAGGACAATGAGCAGTTCTTC. The chain recombines TRBV28 with TRBJ2-1, with TRBD2 identical over 7 bases. CDR3 length equals 14 residues. Trimming cost V 2 bases and J 5 bases; bases outside gene matches: 3. Germline assignment: CDR1 MDHEN and CDR2 SYDVKM.